These T cell receptor beta chains were read from a single sample in a study of CD8 T cells in ankylosing spondylitis. A single record per CDR3 protein comes from TCRdb applying MiXCR to the 5' RACE reads. This repertoire shows hundreds of thousands of distinct CDR3 sequences, roughly 20% found once; its top ten account for 3.5%. The sample consisted of blood, either unsorted or a sorted T cell fraction (not recorded which). These receptor sequences come from a female donor with ankylosing spondylitis or in good health (not recorded which). Both conserved end residues are part of each CDR3. D genes are given only for firm matches. Expanded clones get a size class; other rows say once, few or many, or leave the size out.

v_call	d_call	j_call	clone_size	cdr3_aa	cdr3_nt
TRBV7-2	.	TRBJ2-1	few	CASSYSGSSNEQFF	TGTGCCAGCAGCTACAGCGGGTCCTCCAATGAGCAGTTCTTC
TRBV7-9	.	TRBJ2-3	.	CASSLPPTDTQYF	TGTGCCAGCAGCTTACCCCCCACAGATACGCAGTATTTT
TRBV20-1	.	TRBJ2-5	.	CSASSGSGETQYF	TGCAGTGCTAGTTCAGGGTCTGGGGAGACCCAGTACTTC
TRBV6-5	.	TRBJ1-3	many	CASSYSSSGNTIYF	TGTGCCAGCAGTTACAGCAGCTCTGGAAACACCATATATTTT
TRBV19	TRBD2	TRBJ2-3	.	CASRDAGVVTDTQYF	TGTGCCAGCAGAGACGCGGGAGTTGTGACAGATACGCAGTATTTT
TRBV7-9	.	TRBJ2-2	.	CASGFLRPNTGELFF	TGTGCCAGCGGCTTTCTACGACCGAACACCGGGGAGCTGTTTTTT
TRBV20-1	.	TRBJ2-7	few	CSASLQGSFSYEQYF	TGCAGTGCTAGTCTTCAGGGATCTTTCTCCTACGAGCAGTACTTC
TRBV7-2	.	TRBJ2-7	few	CASSLAGGGEGEQYF	TGTGCCAGCAGCTTAGCGGGTGGGGGCGAAGGGGAGCAGTACTTC
TRBV5-1	TRBD1	TRBJ1-1	.	CASSLRDRGSEAFF	TGCGCCAGCAGCTTGAGGGACAGGGGTTCTGAAGCTTTCTTT
TRBV24-1	.	TRBJ2-1	few	CATSDFGAGGVDNEQFF	TGTGCCACCAGTGATTTTGGGGCCGGGGGTGTTGACAATGAGCAGTTCTTC
TRBV29-1	TRBD2	TRBJ2-3	many	CSVGPAGGSDTQYF	TGCAGCGTGGGCCCTGCGGGAGGTTCAGATACGCAGTATTTT
TRBV7-3	TRBD2	TRBJ2-1	.	CASSPMSGSGGEQFF	TGTGCCAGCAGCCCTATGAGCGGGAGTGGGGGTGAGCAGTTCTTC
TRBV20-1	.	TRBJ2-2	few	CSARPSTGELFF	TGCAGTGCTAGGCCAAGCACCGGGGAGCTGTTTTTT
TRBV10-3	.	TRBJ2-7	.	CAISESANSYEQYF	TGTGCCATCAGTGAGTCAGCTAACTCCTACGAGCAGTACTTC
TRBV24-1	TRBD1	TRBJ2-1	few	CATSDSTTGAPYNEQFF	TGTGCCACCAGTGATTCGACGACAGGGGCGCCCTACAATGAGCAGTTCTTC
TRBV2	.	TRBJ1-1	.	CASTRRGATEAFF	TGTGCCAGCACCCGAAGGGGCGCGACTGAAGCTTTCTTT
TRBV4-3	TRBD1	TRBJ1-1	many	CASSQAGAGGLNTEAFF	TGCGCCAGCAGCCAAGCAGGAGCAGGGGGCCTCAACACTGAAGCTTTCTTT
TRBV20-1	.	TRBJ2-1	.	CRGQGSYNEQFF	TGCAGAGGACAAGGGTCCTACAATGAGCAGTTCTTC
TRBV10-2	.	TRBJ2-7	few	CAISGPSYEQYF	TGCGCCATCTCCGGGCCTAGCTACGAGCAGTACTTC
TRBV7-2	.	TRBJ1-3	.	CASSPMGRSTIYF	TGTGCCAGCAGCCCGATGGGGAGGAGCACCATATATTTT
TRBV9	.	TRBJ2-2	.	CASSATRYPGELFF	TGTGCCAGCAGCGCCACTAGATACCCCGGGGAGCTGTTTTTT
TRBV5-1	.	TRBJ2-5	.	CASSLASGGGQETQYF	TGCGCCAGCAGCTTGGCGTCTGGAGGGGGCCAAGAGACCCAGTACTTC
TRBV21-1	.	TRBJ2-5	many	CASSKAREEETQYF	TGTGCCAGCAGCAAAGCCCGGGAGGAAGAGACCCAGTACTTC
TRBV29-1	.	TRBJ2-5	many	CSVERGRAAETQYF	TGCAGCGTTGAAAGGGGGAGGGCCGCAGAGACCCAGTACTTC
TRBV5-1	TRBD2	TRBJ2-1	.	CASSPGLAGADPFF	TGCGCCAGCAGCCCAGGACTAGCGGGAGCTGACCCGTTCTTC
TRBV24-1	.	TRBJ1-2	.	CATSTQGTNYGYTF	TGTGCCACCAGTACACAGGGAACCAACTATGGCTACACCTTC
TRBV4-3	TRBD2	TRBJ2-6	many	CASSWGLAGDGANVLTF	TGCGCCAGCAGTTGGGGACTAGCGGGAGATGGGGCCAACGTCCTGACTTTC
TRBV20-1	.	TRBJ1-4	many	CSAPELGRNEKLFF	TGCAGTGCTCCTGAGCTGGGGAGGAATGAAAAACTGTTTTTT
TRBV19	TRBD1	TRBJ1-5	.	CASMGTGNQPQHF	TGTGCCAGTATGGGGACAGGTAATCAGCCCCAGCATTTT
TRBV15	.	TRBJ2-1	many	CATSSEGSSSYNEQFF	TGTGCCACCAGCAGCGAAGGGAGTAGCTCCTACAATGAGCAGTTCTTC
TRBV6-5	.	TRBJ1-2	few	CASSYSRDTTNYGYTF	TGTGCCAGCAGTTACTCACGGGACACAACTAACTATGGCTACACCTTC
TRBV12-3/TRBV12-4	TRBD1	TRBJ2-7	many	CASGAGGRGEQYF	TGTGCCAGCGGGGCAGGGGGAAGGGGCGAGCAGTACTTC
TRBV7-2	TRBD2	TRBJ2-2	few	CASSPLAGAGELFF	TGTGCCAGCAGCCCGTTAGCGGGAGCCGGGGAGCTGTTTTTT
TRBV15	.	TRBJ2-1	.	CATSRDPGDFNEQFF	TGTGCCACCAGCAGAGATCCCGGGGATTTTAATGAGCAGTTCTTC
TRBV9	.	TRBJ1-4	.	CASSARTSTAELFF	TGTGCCAGCAGCGCCCGGACCTCAACTGCGGAACTGTTTTTT
TRBV12-3/TRBV12-4	TRBD1	TRBJ1-1	.	CASSFPGTGPTEAFF	TGTGCCAGCAGTTTCCCGGGGACAGGGCCAACTGAAGCTTTCTTT
TRBV20-1	.	TRBJ2-3	.	CSAGPGADTQYF	TGCAGTGCTGGCCCAGGGGCAGATACGCAGTATTTT
TRBV7-2	.	TRBJ2-1	.	CASSLELSSYNEQFF	TGTGCCAGCAGCTTAGAACTCAGCTCCTACAATGAGCAGTTCTTC
TRBV10-3	TRBD1	TRBJ2-3	.	CATGTGFPDTQYF	TGTGCCACGGGGACAGGGTTCCCAGATACGCAGTATTTT
TRBV27	.	TRBJ2-5	few	CASSLVSGSQRAKTQYF	TGTGCCAGCAGTTTAGTTTCCGGTTCTCAGAGGGCTAAGACCCAGTACTTC
TRBV7-2	.	TRBJ2-3	.	CASSLSWADTQYF	TGTGCCAGCAGCTTGAGCTGGGCAGATACGCAGTATTTT
TRBV7-2	.	TRBJ2-2	.	CASSSLRQGSGELFF	TGTGCCAGCAGCTCTCTCAGGCAGGGCTCCGGGGAGCTGTTTTTT
TRBV12-5	.	TRBJ2-3	few	CASGLVEQGAQYF	TGTGCTAGTGGTTTGGTCGAACAGGGCGCGCAGTATTTT
TRBV12-3/TRBV12-4	.	TRBJ2-1	few	CASSDRSSYNEQFF	TGTGCCAGCAGCGACAGAAGCTCCTACAATGAGCAGTTCTTC
TRBV5-1	TRBD2	TRBJ2-1	few	CASSLWRESYNEQFF	TGCGCCAGCTCCCTTTGGCGGGAGTCCTACAATGAGCAGTTCTTC